Reported below is one TCR beta chain. What it binds is not known. V lost 3 bases and J lost 2; bases outside the gene matches: 2. The CDR3 is 14 amino acids. Germline V lookup: CDR1 MGHRA, CDR2 YSYEKL. Treg sorting used a CD4+CD25+CD127-/low gate. Study-wide results and caveats: The TCR gene usage of tumor memory CD4+ T cells clustered together with blood and lymph node memory CD4+ cells and with lymph node naive CD4+ cells.

Semi-nested PCR with Nested Universal Primer A followed constant-region reverse priming of full-length variable regions. TCRdb reanalysed the 5' RACE reads using MiXCR and keeps one entry per CDR3 protein. The sample has about 4,800 distinct CDR3 sequences, approximately 72% seen once. The chain has TRBV4-1 and TRBJ2-7; the match to TRBD1 covers 9 bases. Specimen: Tregs sorted from blood. The sequence was collected from a female donor with breast cancer. The CDR3 loop is CASSQGDRAYEQYF. DNA of the CDR3: TGCGCCAGCAGCCAGGGGGACAGGGCCTACGAGCAGTACTTC.